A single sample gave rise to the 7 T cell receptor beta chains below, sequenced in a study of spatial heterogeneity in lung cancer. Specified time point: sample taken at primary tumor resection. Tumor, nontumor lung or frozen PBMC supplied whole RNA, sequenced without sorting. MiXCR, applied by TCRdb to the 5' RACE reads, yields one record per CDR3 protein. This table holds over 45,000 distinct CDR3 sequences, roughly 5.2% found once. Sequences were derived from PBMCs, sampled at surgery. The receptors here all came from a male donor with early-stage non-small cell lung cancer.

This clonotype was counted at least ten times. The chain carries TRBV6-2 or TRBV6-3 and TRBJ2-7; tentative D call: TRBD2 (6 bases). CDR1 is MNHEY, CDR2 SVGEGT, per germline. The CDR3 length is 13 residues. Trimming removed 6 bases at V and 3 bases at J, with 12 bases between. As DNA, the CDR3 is TGTGCCAGCAGCCCCCCGGAGGGCTACGAGCAGTACTTC. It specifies CASSPPEGYEQYF.

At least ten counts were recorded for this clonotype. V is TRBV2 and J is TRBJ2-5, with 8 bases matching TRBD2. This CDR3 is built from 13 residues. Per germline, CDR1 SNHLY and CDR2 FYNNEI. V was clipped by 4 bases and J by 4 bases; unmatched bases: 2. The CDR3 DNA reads TGTGCCAGCAGTGTGGCGGGGGGAGAGACCCAGTACTTC. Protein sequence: CASSVAGGETQYF.

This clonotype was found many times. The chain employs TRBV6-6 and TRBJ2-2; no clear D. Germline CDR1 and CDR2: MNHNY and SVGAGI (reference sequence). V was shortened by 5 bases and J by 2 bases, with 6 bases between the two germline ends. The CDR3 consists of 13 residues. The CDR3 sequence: CASSTVNTGELFF. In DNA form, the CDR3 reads TGTGCCAGCAGTACCGTCAACACCGGGGAGCTGTTTTTT.

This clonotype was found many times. The CDR3 coding sequence is TGCGCCAGCAGCTTGCAGGTTAACTGGGGCTACACCTTC. This translates into CASSLQVNWGYTF. This chain links TRBV5-1 with TRBJ1-2; D remains ambiguous. This CDR3 contains 13 residues. Per the germline V gene, CDR1 is SGHRS and CDR2 is YFSETQ. V was clipped by 1 base and J by 8 bases, with 12 bases between them.

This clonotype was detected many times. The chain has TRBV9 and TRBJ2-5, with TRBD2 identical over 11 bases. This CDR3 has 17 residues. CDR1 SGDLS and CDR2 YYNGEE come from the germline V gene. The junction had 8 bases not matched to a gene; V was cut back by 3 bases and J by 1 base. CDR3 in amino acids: CASSDGIAGGFQETQYF. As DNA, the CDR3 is TGTGCCAGCAGCGACGGAATAGCGGGAGGGTTCCAAGAGACCCAGTACTTC.

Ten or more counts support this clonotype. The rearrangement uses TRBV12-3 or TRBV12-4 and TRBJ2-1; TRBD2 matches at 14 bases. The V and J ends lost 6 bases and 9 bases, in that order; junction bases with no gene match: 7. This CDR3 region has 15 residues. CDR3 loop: CASSWGLAGVSEQFF. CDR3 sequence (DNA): TGTGCCAGCAGCTGGGGACTAGCGGGAGTAAGTGAGCAGTTCTTC.

In nucleotides, the CDR3 is TGTGCCAGCAGTTTGGGAGGACAGGGGAGTCAAGATACGCAGTATTTT. Translation: CASSLGGQGSQDTQYF. The chain links TRBV28 to TRBJ2-3; TRBD1 matches 9 bases. The CDR3 length is 16 residues. CDR1 and CDR2 (germline): MDHEN, SYDVKM. Losses at the gene ends were 3 bases for V and 5 bases for J; bases not matched to a gene: 9.